Described below is a single T cell receptor beta chain sequence and its context. This entry is derived from a study of blood T cell repertoires in COVID-19. Overall study: Some COVID-19 samples were acute and others convalescent; all came from the United States, Italy and Spain. Nucleic acid was either cDNA or gDNA, and it came from T cells, B-cell-depleted T cells, or PBMCs.

Trimming removed 1 base from V and 7 bases from J; junction bases left unmatched: 6. The CDR3 extends over 14 amino acids. Germline CDR1 is LNHDA and CDR2 is SQIVND (reference sequence). In the study's own analysis: Estimates of nucleated cell counts were drawn from the amplification of reference gene primers. TCRdb's copy holds only in-frame clones and misses some; the assay was immunoSEQ multiplex PCR. The V and J calls and clone size are taken from that table; D and trimming were inferred from the DNA. The sample carries 130,000 to 150,000 clones, roughly 80% recorded once. The sequence came from a woman aged 80 or over with acute or convalescent COVID-19. The sequenced material came from peripheral blood. The chain uses TRBV19 and TRBJ1-1, with TRBD1 matching 7 bases. The CDR3 coding sequence is TGTGCCAGTAGTATAGGCCCACAGGGGCTTGAAGCTTTCTTT. Amino acid sequence: CASSIGPQGLEAFF. Drawing the rest from reference TRBV19 and TRBJ1-1, the complete variable domain is DGGITQSPKYLFRKEGQNVTLSCEQNLNHDAMYWYRQDPGQGLRLIYYSQIVNDFQKGDIAEGYSVSREKKESFPLTVTSAQKNPTAFYLCASSIGPQGLEAFFGQGTRLTVV.